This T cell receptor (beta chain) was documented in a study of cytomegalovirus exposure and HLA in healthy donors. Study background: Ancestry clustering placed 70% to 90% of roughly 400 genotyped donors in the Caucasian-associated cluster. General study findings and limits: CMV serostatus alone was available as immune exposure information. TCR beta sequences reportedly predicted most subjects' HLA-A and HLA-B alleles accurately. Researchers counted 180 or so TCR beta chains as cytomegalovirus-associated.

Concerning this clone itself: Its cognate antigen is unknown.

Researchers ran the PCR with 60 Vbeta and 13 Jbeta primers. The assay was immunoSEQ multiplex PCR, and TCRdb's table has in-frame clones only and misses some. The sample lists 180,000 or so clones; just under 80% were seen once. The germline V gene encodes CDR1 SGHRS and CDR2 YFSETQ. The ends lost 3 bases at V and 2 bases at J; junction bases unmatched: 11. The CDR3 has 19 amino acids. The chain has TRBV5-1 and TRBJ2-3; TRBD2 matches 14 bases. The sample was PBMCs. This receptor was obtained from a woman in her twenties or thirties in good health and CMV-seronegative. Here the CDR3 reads CASSSGLAGATGTTDTQYF. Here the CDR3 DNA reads TGCGCCAGCAGCTCGGGACTAGCGGGGGCCACGGGGACCACAGATACGCAGTATTTT.